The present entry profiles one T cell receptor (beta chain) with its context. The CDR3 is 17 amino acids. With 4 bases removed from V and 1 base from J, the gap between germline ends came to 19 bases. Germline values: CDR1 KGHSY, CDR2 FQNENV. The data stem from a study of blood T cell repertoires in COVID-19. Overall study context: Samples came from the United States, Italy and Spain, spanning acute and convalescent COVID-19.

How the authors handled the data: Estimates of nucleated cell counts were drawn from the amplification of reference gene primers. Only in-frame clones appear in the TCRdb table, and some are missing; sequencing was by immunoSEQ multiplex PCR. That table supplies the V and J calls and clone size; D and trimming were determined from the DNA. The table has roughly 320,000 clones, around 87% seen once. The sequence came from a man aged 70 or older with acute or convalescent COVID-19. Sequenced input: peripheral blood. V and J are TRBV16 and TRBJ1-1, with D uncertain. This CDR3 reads CASSRNRSPLGNTEAFF. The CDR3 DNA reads TGTGCCAGCAGCCGAAATCGGAGCCCGCTAGGGAACACTGAAGCTTTCTTT.